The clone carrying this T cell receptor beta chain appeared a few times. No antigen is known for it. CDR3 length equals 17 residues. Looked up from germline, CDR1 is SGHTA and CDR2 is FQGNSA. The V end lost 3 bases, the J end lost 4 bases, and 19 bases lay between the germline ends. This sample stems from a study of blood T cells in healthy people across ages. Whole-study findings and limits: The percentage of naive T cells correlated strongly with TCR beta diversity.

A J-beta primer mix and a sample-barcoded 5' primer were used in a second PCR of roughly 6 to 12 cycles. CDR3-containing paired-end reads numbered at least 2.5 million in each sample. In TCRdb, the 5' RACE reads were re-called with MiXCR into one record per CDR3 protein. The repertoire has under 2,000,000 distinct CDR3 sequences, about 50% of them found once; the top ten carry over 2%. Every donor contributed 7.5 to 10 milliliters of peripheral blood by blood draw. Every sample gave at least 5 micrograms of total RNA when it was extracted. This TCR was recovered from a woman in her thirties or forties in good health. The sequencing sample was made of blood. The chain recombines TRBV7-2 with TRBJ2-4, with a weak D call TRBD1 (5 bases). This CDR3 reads CASSFQAGMAAKNIQYF. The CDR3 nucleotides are TGTGCCAGCAGCTTTCAGGCAGGGATGGCCGCTAAAAACATTCAGTACTTC.